Listed here are 7 T cell receptor beta chains from one sample, sequenced in a study of response to subunit inactivated influenza vaccine (dated by TCRdb to the late 2010s). Library preparation employed RT-PCR. TCRdb names Illumina HiSeq 2500 as the instrument used. In-frame beta chains were kept once TCRdb had trimmed the public reads at Q25 with fastp and called clones with MiXCR. Each entry is one CDR3 protein sequence, shown with its most common DNA and genes. The sample table holds about 570,000 distinct CDR3 sequences, of which about 10% were seen once. The ten top clones hold approximately 10% of the sample. This sample was also put to use in a study of T cells expressing NK-cell markers. The second publication reports: The TCR beta cDNA libraries were made using 5'RACE template switching, a step that added both a universal primer site and unique molecular identifiers.

The starting material was PBMCs from blood, obtained on the day of vaccination. Source of these receptors: a man aged 50-60 years who received an inactivated influenza vaccine. Donor details come from another sample of the same person, matched by shared clones.

The table lists this clonotype with a few counts. The rearrangement uses TRBV6-2 or TRBV6-3 and TRBJ1-3; D gene ambiguous. The ends were cut back, 7 bases at V and 0 bases at J, with 19 bases in the middle. This CDR3 spans 17 amino acids. Looked up from germline, CDR1 is MNHEY and CDR2 is SVGEGT. CDR3 coding DNA: TGTGCCAGCATTCCCAGAGGACGCCCGACCTCTGGAAACACCATATATTTT. The encoded protein is CASIPRGRPTSGNTIYF.

This chain joins TRBV6-5 and TRBJ1-2, with a possible D match to TRBD1 (6 bases). Looked up from germline, CDR1 is MNHEY and CDR2 is SVGAGI. The ends were cut back, 1 base at V and 8 bases at J, with 11 bases in the middle. CDR3 length equals 13 residues. The CDR3 reads CASSYLQGQGYTF. CDR3 DNA sequence: TGTGCCAGCAGTTACTTACAGGGCCAGGGCTACACCTTC.

This clonotype was counted between two and nine times. CDR3 nucleotides: TGTGCCAGCAGCTTGTTGGGCTCAACTTACAATGAGCAGTTCTTC. Its protein is CASSLLGSTYNEQFF. The rearrangement joins TRBV5-8 to TRBJ2-1, with no clear D. This CDR3 contains 15 residues. Germline CDR1 and CDR2: SGHTS and YDEGEE. V gave up 1 base and J gave up 4 bases, with 12 bases separating them.

This clonotype was picked up one time. The junction does not match germline at one end; this may be a read error. The chain is built from TRBV20-1 and TRBJ2-4; a possible D gene is TRBD2 (5 bases). The CDR3 has 14 amino acids. CDR1 is DFQATT and CDR2 is SNEGSKA in the germline V gene (reference sequence). This chain's CDR3 is CSASGKEVKNIQNF. In DNA form, the CDR3 reads TGCAGTGCTAGCGGGAAGGAGGTCAAAAACATTCAGAACTTC.

This clonotype was counted a few times. V usage is TRBV6-1 and J usage is TRBJ2-7, with TRBD1 identical over 9 bases. Germline V lookup: CDR1 MNHNS, CDR2 SASEGT. V lost 4 bases to trimming and J lost 4 bases; unmatched junction nucleotides: 8. The CDR3 length is 15 residues. The CDR3, as DNA: TGTGCCAGCAGTGCACCGGGACAGGGTCGGTACGAGCAGTACTTC. Residues: CASSAPGQGRYEQYF.

The chain carries TRBV4-3 and TRBJ1-1; D is unresolved. The CDR3 has 13 amino acids. The ends were cut back, 4 bases at V and 5 bases at J, with 11 bases in the middle. From germline, CDR1 is LGHNA and CDR2 YSLEER. Here the CDR3 reads CASSPSRRTEAFF. CDR3 bases: TGCGCCAGCAGCCCGAGCCGACGGACTGAAGCTTTCTTT.

The V gene is TRBV7-6, the J gene TRBJ2-7, with 11 bases identical to TRBD1. Germline V gives CDR1 SGHVS, CDR2 FNYEAQ. The CDR3 covers 13 residues. The V and J ends lost 5 bases and 5 bases, in that order; junction bases with no gene match: 2. Written as DNA, the CDR3 is TGTGCCAGCAGCCGGACAGGGGGCAACGAGCAGTACTTC. As protein: CASSRTGGNEQYF.